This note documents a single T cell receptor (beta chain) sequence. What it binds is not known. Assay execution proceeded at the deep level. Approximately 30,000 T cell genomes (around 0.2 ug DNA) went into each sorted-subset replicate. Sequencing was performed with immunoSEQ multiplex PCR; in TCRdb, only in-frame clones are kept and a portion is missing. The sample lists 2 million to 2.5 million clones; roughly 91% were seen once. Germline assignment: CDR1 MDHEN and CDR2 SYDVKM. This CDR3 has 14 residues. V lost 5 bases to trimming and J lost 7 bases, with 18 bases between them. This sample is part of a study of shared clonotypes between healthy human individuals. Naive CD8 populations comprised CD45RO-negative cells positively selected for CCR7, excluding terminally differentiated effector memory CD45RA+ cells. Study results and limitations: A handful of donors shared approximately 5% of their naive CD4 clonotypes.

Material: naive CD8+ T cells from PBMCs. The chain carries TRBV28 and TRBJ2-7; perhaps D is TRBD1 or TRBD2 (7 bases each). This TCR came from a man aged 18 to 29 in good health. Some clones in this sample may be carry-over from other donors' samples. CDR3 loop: CASSGPSRGGEQYF. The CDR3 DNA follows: TGTGCCAGCAGTGGCCCATCCAGGGGGGGAGAGCAGTACTTC. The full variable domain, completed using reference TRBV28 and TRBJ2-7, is DVKVTQSSRYLVKRTGEKVFLECVQDMDHENMFWYRQDPGLGLRLIYFSYDVKMKEKGDIPEGYSVSREKKERFSLILESASTNQTSMYLCASSGPSRGGEQYFGPGTRLTVT.